The present TCR beta chain was sequenced within a study of T-cell reconstitution after alpha-beta-depleted transplantation in children. V lost 5 bases, J lost 2 bases, and 16 bases stayed unmatched. The CDR3 extends over 19 amino acids. The V gene's germline CDR1 is MGHDK and CDR2 SYGVNS. This clonotype was observed many times. During its preparation, the TCRbeta library received unique molecular identifiers. TCRdb itself ran the PCR reads through MiXCR, one entry per CDR3 protein. The table shows approximately 640,000 distinct CDR3 sequences, with around 17% occurring only once. The source of this sequence is a human donor who donated a stem cell graft to a child with acute myeloid leukemia. This sequence joins TRBV25-1 and TRBJ2-1, with 9 bases that match TRBD1. Sample: PBMCs from the stem cell graft donor, taken from the stem cell graft. The CDR3, as DNA: TGTGCCAGCAGTCCCGAAGGACAGGGGACTATCCCTACCTACAATGAGCAGTTCTTC. Its translation: CASSPEGQGTIPTYNEQFF.